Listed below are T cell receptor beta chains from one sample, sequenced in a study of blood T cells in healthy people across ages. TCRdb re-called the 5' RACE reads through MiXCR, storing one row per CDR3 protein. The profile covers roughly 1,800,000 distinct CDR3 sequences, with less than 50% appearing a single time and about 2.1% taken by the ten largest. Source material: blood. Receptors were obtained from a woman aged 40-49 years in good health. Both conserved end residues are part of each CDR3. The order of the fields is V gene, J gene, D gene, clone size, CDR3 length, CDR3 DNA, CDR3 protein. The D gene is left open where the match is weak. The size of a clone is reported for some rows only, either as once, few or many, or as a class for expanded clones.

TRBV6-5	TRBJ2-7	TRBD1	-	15	TGTGCCAGCAGTTACTCGTCTCCAGGGGGCTACGAGCAGTACTTC	CASSYSSPGGYEQYF
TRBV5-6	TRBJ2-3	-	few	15	TGTGCCAGCAGCTTGGTAACAGGCAATACAGATACGCAGTATTTT	CASSLVTGNTDTQYF
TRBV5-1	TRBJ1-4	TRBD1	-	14	TGCGCCAGCGGACAGGGGACAACTAATGAAAAACTGTTTTTT	CASGQGTTNEKLFF
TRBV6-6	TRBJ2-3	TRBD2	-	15	TGTGCCAGCGGCTCTCGAGCGGGAGCTTCAGATACGCAGTATTTT	CASGSRAGASDTQYF
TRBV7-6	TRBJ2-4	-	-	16	TGTGCCAGCAGCTTAAGATGGGGGGGCGTCGGGAACATTCAGTACTTC	CASSLRWGGVGNIQYF
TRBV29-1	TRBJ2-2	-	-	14	TGCAGCGTTGATAGGGGAAACGGGGCCGGGGAGCTGTTTTTT	CSVDRGNGAGELFF
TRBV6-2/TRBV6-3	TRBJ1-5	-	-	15	TGTGCCAGCAGTTACTCACCGGGTCCGCGTCAGCCCCAGCATTTT	CASSYSPGPRQPQHF
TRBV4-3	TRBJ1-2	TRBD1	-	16	TGCGCCAGCAGCCAAGATCGAGGACAGGGCAACGATGGCTACACCTTC	CASSQDRGQGNDGYTF
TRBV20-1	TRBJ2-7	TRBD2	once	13	TGCAGTGCCATTAGCGGGAGTCTCTACGAGCAGTACTTC	CSAISGSLYEQYF
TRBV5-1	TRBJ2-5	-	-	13	TGCGCCAGCAGCTTGGACGTCGGAGGGACCCAGTACTTC	CASSLDVGGTQYF